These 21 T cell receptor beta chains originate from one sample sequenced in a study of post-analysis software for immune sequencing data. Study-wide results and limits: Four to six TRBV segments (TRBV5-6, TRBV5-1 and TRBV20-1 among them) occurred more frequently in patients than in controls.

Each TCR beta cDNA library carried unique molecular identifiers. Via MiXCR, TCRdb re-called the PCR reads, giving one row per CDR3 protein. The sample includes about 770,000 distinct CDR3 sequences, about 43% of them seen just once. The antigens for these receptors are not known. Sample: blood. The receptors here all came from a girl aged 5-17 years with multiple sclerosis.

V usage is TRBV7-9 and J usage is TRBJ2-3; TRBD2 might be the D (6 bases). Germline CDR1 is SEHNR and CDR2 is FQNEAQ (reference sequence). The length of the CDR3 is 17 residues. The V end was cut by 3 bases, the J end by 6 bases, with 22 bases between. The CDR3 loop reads CASSLFGKGRGTDTQYF. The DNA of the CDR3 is TGTGCCAGCAGCTTGTTCGGGAAAGGACGCGGGACTGATACGCAGTATTTT.

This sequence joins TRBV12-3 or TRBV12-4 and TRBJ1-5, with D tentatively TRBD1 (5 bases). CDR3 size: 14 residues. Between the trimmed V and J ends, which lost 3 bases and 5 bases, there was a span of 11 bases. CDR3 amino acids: CASSLWGVDQPQHF. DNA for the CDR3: TGTGCCAGCAGTTTGTGGGGGGTGGATCAGCCCCAGCATTTT.

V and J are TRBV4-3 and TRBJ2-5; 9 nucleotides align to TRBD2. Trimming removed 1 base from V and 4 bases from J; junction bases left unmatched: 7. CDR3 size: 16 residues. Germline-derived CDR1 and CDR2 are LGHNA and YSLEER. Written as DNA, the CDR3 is TGCGCCAGCAGCCAAGGGCTGACTAGCGGTGGAGAGACCCAGTACTTC. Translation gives CASSQGLTSGGETQYF.

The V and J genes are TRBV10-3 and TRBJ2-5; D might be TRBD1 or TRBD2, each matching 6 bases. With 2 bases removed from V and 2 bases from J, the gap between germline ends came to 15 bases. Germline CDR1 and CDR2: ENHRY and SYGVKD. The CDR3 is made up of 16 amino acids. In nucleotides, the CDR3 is TGTGCCATCAGTGAGACAGTAGAGGGGGGTCAAGAGACCCAGTACTTC. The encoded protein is CAISETVEGGQETQYF.

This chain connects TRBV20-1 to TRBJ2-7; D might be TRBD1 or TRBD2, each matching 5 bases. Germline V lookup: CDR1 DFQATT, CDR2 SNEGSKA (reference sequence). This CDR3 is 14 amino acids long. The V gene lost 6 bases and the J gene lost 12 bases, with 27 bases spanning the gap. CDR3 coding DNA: TGCAGTGCAAGAAGAGGGGCTGAACAAGAGACCCGGTACTTC. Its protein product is CSARRGAEQETRYF.

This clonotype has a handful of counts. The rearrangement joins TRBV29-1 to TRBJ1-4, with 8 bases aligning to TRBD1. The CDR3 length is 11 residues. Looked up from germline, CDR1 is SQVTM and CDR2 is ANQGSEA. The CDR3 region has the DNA TGCAGATTACAGGGGGATGAAAAACTGTTTTTT. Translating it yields CRLQGDEKLFF. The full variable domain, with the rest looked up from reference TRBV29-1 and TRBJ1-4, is SAVISQKPSRDICQRGTSLTIQCQVDSQVTMMFWYRQQPGQSLTLIATANQGSEATYESGFVIDKFPISRPNLTFSTLTVSNMSPEDSSIYLCRLQGDEKLFFGSGTQLSVL.

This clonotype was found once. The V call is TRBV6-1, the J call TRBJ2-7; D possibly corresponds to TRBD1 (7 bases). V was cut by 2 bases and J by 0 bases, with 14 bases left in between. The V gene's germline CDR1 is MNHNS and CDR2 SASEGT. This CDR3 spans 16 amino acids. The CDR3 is CASSEYPGGGSYEQYF. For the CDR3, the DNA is TGTGCCAGCAGTGAATATCCAGGGGGAGGCTCCTACGAGCAGTACTTC.

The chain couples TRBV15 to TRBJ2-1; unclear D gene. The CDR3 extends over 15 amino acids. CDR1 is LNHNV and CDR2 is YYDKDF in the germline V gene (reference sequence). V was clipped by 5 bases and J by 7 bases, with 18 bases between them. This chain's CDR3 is CATSALRGLRNEQFF. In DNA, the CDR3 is TGTGCCACCAGCGCTTTACGCGGCCTCCGAAATGAGCAGTTCTTC.

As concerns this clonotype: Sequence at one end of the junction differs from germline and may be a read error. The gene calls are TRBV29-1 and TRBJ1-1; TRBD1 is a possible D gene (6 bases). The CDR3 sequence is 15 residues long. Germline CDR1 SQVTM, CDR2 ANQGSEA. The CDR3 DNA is TGTAGCGTTGACCCGAAAGACAGGTATAACACTGAAGCTTTCTTT. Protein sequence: CSVDPKDRYNTEAFF.

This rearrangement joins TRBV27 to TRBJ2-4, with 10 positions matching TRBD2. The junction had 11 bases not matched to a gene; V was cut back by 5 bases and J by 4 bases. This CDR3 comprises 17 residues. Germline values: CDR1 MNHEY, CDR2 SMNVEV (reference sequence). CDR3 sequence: CASSTQPGTSEKNIQYF. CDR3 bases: TGTGCCAGCAGTACCCAACCCGGGACTAGCGAGAAAAACATTCAGTACTTC.

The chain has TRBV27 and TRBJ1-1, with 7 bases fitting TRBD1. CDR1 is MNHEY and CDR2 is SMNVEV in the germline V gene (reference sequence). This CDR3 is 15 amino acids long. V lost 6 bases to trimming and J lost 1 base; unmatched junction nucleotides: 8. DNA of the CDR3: TGTGCCAGCAGCGACGGCGGGACAGCGAACACTGAAGCTTTCTTT. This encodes CASSDGGTANTEAFF.

In DNA, the CDR3 is TGTGCCAGCAGCTTAGCTCCCACGGAGCACGAGCAGTACTTC. Its translation is CASSLAPTEHEQYF. The rearrangement joins TRBV7-6 to TRBJ2-7; D unclear. The CDR3 covers 14 residues. Trimming took 0 bases from V and 5 from J, leaving 11 bases between them. From germline, CDR1 is SGHVS and CDR2 FNYEAQ.

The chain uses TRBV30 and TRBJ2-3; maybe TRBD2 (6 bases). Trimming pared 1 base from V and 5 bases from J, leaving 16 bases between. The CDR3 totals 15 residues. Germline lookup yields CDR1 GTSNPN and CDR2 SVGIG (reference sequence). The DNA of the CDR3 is TGTGCCTGGAGTGCTGGCGGGAATGGGGGAGATACGCAGTATTTT. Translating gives CAWSAGGNGGDTQYF.

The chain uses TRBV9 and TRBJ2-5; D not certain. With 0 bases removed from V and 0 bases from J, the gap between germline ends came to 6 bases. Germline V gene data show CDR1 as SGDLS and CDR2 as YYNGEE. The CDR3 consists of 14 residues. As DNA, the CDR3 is TGTGCCAGCAGCGTAGATGGCAACCAAGAGACCCAGTACTTC. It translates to CASSVDGNQETQYF.

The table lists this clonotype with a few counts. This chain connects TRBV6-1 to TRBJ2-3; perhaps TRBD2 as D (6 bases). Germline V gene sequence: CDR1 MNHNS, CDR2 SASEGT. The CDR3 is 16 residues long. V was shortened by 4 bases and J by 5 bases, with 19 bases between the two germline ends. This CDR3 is CASSAPGGSGGDTQYF. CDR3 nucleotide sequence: TGTGCCAGCAGTGCCCCTGGGGGGAGTGGAGGAGATACGCAGTATTTT.

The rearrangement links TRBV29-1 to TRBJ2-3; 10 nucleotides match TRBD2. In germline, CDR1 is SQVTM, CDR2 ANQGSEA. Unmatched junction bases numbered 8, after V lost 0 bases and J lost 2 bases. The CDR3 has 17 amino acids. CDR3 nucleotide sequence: TGCAGCGTTGAAGATCAGGCTAGCGGGAGATTCACAGATACGCAGTATTTT. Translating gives CSVEDQASGRFTDTQYF.

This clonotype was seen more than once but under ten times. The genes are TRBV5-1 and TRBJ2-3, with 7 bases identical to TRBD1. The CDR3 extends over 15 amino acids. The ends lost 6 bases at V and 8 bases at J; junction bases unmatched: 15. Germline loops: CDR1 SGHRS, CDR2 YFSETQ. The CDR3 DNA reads TGCGCCAGCAATTCGGGCGAGGGGGCGCCGGGTACGCAGTATTTT. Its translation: CASNSGEGAPGTQYF.

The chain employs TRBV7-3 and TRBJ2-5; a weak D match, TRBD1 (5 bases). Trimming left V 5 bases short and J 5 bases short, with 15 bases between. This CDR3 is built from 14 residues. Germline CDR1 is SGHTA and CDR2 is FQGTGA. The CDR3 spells CASSQNRQSETQYF. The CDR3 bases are TGTGCCAGCAGCCAGAATCGACAGAGCGAGACCCAGTACTTC.

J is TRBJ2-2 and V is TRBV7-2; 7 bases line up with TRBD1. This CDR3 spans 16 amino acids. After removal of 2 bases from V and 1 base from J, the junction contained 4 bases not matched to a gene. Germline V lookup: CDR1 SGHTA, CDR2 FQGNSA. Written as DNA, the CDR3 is TGTGCCAGCAGCTTAAAGACAGGGAAGAACACCGGGGAGCTGTTTTTT. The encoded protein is CASSLKTGKNTGELFF.

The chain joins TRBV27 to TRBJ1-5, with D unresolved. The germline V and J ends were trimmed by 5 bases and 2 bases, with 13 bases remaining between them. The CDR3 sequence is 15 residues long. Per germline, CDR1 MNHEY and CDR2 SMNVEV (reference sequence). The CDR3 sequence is CASSRTSRGNQPQHF. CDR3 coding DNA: TGTGCCAGCAGTCGGACGTCTCGGGGCAATCAGCCCCAGCATTTT.

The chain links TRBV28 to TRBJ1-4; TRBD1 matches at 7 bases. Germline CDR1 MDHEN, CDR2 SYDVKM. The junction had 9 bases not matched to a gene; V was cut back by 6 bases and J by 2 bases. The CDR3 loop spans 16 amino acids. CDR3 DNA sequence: TGTGCCAGCAGCCGGTACACAGGGGAGACTAATGAAAAACTGTTTTTT. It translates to CASSRYTGETNEKLFF.